The clone carrying this T cell receptor (beta chain) was seen just once. The J segment lost 4 bases and the V segment lost 0 bases, leaving 9 bases of the junction unmatched. The CDR3 totals 17 residues. CDR1 is MGHRA, CDR2 YSYEKL, per germline. This sample was taken from a study of T cell changes during pregnancy in multiple sclerosis. The protocol was immunoSEQ multiplex PCR, while the TCRdb copy is restricted to in-frame clones and leaves out a portion. The table shows some 57,000 clones, with about 89% occurring only once. The genes are TRBV4-1 and TRBJ2-3; 8 bases are a match to TRBD2. The source was CD4+ T cells from peripheral blood mononuclear cells, collected in the first trimester of pregnancy. The TCR sequence derives from a female donor with multiple sclerosis, enrolled in a pregnancy study. The CDR3 loop reads CASSQDTAGGRADTQYF. The CDR3 nucleotides are TGCGCCAGCAGCCAAGATACGGCGGGGGGCCGAGCAGATACGCAGTATTTT.